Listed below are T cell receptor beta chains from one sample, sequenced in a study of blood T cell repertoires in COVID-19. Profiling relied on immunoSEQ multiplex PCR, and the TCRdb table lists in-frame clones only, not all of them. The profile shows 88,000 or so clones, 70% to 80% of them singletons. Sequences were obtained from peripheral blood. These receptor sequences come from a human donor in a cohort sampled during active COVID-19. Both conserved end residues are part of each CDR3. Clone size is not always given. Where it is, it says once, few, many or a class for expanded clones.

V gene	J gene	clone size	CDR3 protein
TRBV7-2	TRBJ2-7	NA	CASSLWTGETSSYEQYF
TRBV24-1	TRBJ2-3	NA	CATSDFDSTKQYF
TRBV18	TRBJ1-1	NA	CASSRDRENTEAFF
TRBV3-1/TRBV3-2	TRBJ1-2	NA	CASSQRGPGNYGYTF
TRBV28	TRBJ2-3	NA	CASSYAAAAGGGAKTDTQYF
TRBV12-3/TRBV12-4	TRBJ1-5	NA	CASSLTGDQPQHF
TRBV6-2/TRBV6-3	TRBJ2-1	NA	CASRPAGAGGGNEQFF
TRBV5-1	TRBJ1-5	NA	CASSLGGQQPQHF
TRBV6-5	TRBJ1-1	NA	CASSLDRYTEAFF
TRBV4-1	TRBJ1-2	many	CASTRTAGTNYGYTF
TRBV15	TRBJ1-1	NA	CATSGKQGAGTEAFF
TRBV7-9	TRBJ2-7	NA	CASSLKGQGPYEQYF
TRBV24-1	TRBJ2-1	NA	CATSDPRTTEQFF
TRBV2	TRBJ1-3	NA	CASSGARGNTIYF
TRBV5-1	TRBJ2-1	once	CASSLALAGYEQFF
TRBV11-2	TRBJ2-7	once	CASGIGLAGYEQYF